Below are 3 T cell receptor beta chains sequenced from a single sample in a study of T cell clusters in autoimmune cytopenias. Some 38,000 genome equivalents of blood DNA were amplified for TRB. TRB rearrangements were amplified by touch-down multiplex PCR with mixed TRB-A/B primers. TCRdb re-called the multiplex PCR reads; one entry per CDR3 protein, DNA not given. The sample is made up of several thousand distinct CDR3 sequences, and the top ten hold about 4% of it. Sequenced material: peripheral blood. The origin of the receptors is a human donor with an autoimmune cytopenia or autoimmune hepatitis (not recorded which).

This clonotype is deemed medium-sized by its frequency. This chain uses TRBV5-6 with TRBJ2-5; TCRdb picks TRBD2, but there is no DNA to check that call. Germline V gene data show CDR1 as SGHDT and CDR2 as YYEEEE. This CDR3 is built from 15 residues. The CDR3 sequence is CASSLLAGGRETQYF. Using reference TRBV5-6 and TRBJ2-5 for the parts outside the CDR3, the full variable domain is DAGVTQSPTHLIKTRGQQVTLRCSPKSGHDTVSWYQQALGQGPQFIFQYYEEEERQRGNFPDRFSGHQFPNYSSELNVNALLLGDSALYLCASSLLAGGRETQYFGPGTRLLVL.

This clonotype is deemed medium-sized by its frequency. The chain is built from TRBV6-1 and TRBJ1-3; TCRdb's assignment of TRBD1 cannot be checked, as there is no DNA. The germline V gene has CDR1 MNHNS and CDR2 SASEGT. This CDR3 comprises 16 residues. The CDR3 here is CASTIGGGAGGNTIYF.

The chain recombines TRBV28 with TRBJ1-2. CDR1 is MDHEN, CDR2 SYDVKM, per germline. The length of the CDR3 is 16 residues. CDR3 region: CASSSLRLPASYGYTF.